The source of this TCR beta chain is a study of T-cell reconstitution after alpha-beta-depleted transplantation in children. Study-wide findings and caveats: Recipient T cells and thymic progenitors that survived gave rise to the high TCRbeta diversity observed at day 60 in some patients.

For this clonotype: Its antigen is undetermined.

Unique molecular identifiers featured in how the TCRbeta library was prepared. TCRdb recomputed calls from the PCR reads with MiXCR, one row per CDR3 protein. The table includes about 980,000 distinct CDR3 sequences, less than 30% detected once. The CDR3 contains 15 residues. V was clipped by 4 bases and J by 1 base, with 12 bases between them. The germline V gene has CDR1 LGHDT and CDR2 YNNKEL (reference sequence). This sample comprised PBMCs, mostly from graft donor cells, obtained 360 days after TCRalphabeta/CD19-depleted stem cell transplant. This clonotype originated in a boy under two years old who had a stem cell transplant for SCID, so the T cells may come from the graft donor. The chain has TRBV3-1 and TRBJ2-3; D ambiguous. The CDR3 DNA reads as TGTGCCAGCAGCCCGGTAGACACCCGCACAGATACGCAGTATTTT. This codes for CASSPVDTRTDTQYF.